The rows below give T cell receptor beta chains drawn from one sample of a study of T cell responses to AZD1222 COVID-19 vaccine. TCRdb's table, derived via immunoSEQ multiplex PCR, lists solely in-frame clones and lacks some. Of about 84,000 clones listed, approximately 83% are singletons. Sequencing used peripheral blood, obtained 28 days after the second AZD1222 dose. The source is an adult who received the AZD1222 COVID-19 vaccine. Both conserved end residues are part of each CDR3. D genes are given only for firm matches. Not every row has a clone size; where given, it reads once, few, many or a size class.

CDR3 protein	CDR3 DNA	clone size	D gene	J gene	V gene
CASSLGDRGTVYTGELFF	TGTGCCAGCAGCCTGGGGGACAGAGGGACGGTTTACACCGGGGAGCTGTTTTTT	-	TRBD1	TRBJ2-2	TRBV11-3
CASNLLGTDMNTEAFF	TGTGCCAGCAACCTACTTGGGACAGACATGAACACTGAAGCTTTCTTT	-	TRBD1	TRBJ1-1	TRBV6-6
CASKKGGQGLSYNEQFF	TGTGCCAGTAAAAAGGGGGGACAGGGTTTGTCCTACAATGAGCAGTTCTTC	-	TRBD1	TRBJ2-1	TRBV19
CATSDFRGLAGSTDTQYF	TGTGCCACCAGTGATTTCAGGGGACTAGCGGGCAGCACAGATACGCAGTATTTT	-	TRBD2	TRBJ2-3	TRBV24-1
CASSLGVGEPQHF	TGCGCCAGCAGCTTGGGGGTTGGGGAGCCCCAGCATTTT	-	-	TRBJ1-5	TRBV5-1
CASSDDNQPQHF	TGTGCCAGCAGTGACGACAATCAGCCCCAGCATTTT	few	-	TRBJ1-5	TRBV2
CASSPAARGGYTF	TGTGCCAGCAGCCCCGCAGCCCGGGGCGGCTACACCTTC	large	-	TRBJ1-2	TRBV14
CASSIGRRETQYF	TGTGCCAGTAGTATCGGGAGGAGGGAGACCCAGTACTTC	-	TRBD2	TRBJ2-5	TRBV19
CASSIPGTWYEQYF	TGTGCCAGTAGTATCCCCGGGACTTGGTACGAGCAGTACTTC	once	-	TRBJ2-7	TRBV19
CASSFYGEYEQYF	TGTGCCAGCAGCTTTTACGGGGAGTACGAGCAGTACTTC	-	-	TRBJ2-7	TRBV7-2
CASRGDGGYLGSETQYF	TGTGCCAGCCGTGGGGATGGGGGGTATTTAGGTAGTGAGACCCAGTACTTC	-	-	TRBJ2-5	TRBV27
CASSPNVGQGGEKLFF	TGCGCCAGCAGCCCGAATGTGGGACAGGGTGGTGAAAAACTGTTTTTT	-	TRBD1	TRBJ1-4	TRBV5-1
CASSESRSSGANVLTF	TGCGCCAGCAGTGAGTCGAGGAGCTCTGGGGCCAACGTCCTGACTTTC	-	-	TRBJ2-6	TRBV10-2
CASSHPYSGAYNSPLHF	TGTGCCAGCAGCCATCCGTATTCAGGGGCCTATAATTCACCCCTCCACTTT	-	-	TRBJ1-6	TRBV3-1/TRBV3-2
CASSIRTGNTEAFF	TGTGCCAGCTCAATTAGGACGGGGAACACTGAAGCTTTCTTT	once	-	TRBJ1-1	TRBV18